Below are 17 T cell receptor beta chains sequenced from a single sample in a study of siplizumab effects on memory and regulatory T cells. Sequenced by immunoSEQ multiplex PCR; TCRdb stores in-frame clones only, minus some. In the table there are roughly 56,000 clones, 95% to 98% of which are singletons. The sample comprised naive CD8+ T cells sorted from blood. Every receptor here comes from a human donor in good health.

The V and J genes are TRBV25-1 and TRBJ2-3; 8 bases match TRBD2. This CDR3 has 15 residues. Trimming removed 3 bases from V and 0 bases from J; junction bases left unmatched: 2. Germline lookup yields CDR1 MGHDK and CDR2 SYGVNS. The CDR3 is CASSEASGSTDTQYF. In DNA form, the CDR3 reads TGTGCCAGCAGTGAGGCTAGCGGGAGCACAGATACGCAGTATTTT.

This chain connects TRBV19 to TRBJ2-1; 8 nucleotides agree with TRBD2. The CDR3 spans 15 residues. Trimming took 3 bases from V and 9 from J; bases not matched to a gene: 10. In germline, CDR1 is LNHDA, CDR2 SQIVND (reference sequence). CDR3 bases: TGTGCCAGTAGTATTAAAGCGGGGGCCTGGGGTGAGCAGTTCTTC. Its protein product is CASSIKAGAWGEQFF.

The V and J genes are TRBV15 and TRBJ2-1; the D gene is possibly TRBD1 (5 bases). Trimming removed 0 bases from V and 0 bases from J, with 9 bases in between. The CDR3 consists of 16 residues. Germline V gene sequence: CDR1 LNHNV, CDR2 YYDKDF (reference sequence). DNA of the CDR3: TGTGCCACCAGCAGAGATCGTGACAGCTCCTACAATGAGCAGTTCTTC. This sequence encodes CATSRDRDSSYNEQFF. The variable domain in full, completed from reference TRBV15 and TRBJ2-1, reads DAMVIQNPRYQVTQFGKPVTLSCSQTLNHNVMYWYQQKSSQAPKLLFHYYDKDFNNEADTPDNFQSRRPNTSFCFLDIRSPGLGDTAMYLCATSRDRDSSYNEQFFGPGTRLTVL.

The gene calls are TRBV13 and TRBJ2-1; 13 nucleotides align to TRBD2. V shed 2 bases, J shed 0 bases, and the junction held 1 base outside the gene matches. Germline CDR1 PRHDT, CDR2 FYEKMQ (reference sequence). The CDR3 has 17 amino acids. The CDR3 reads CASSLRLAGGSYNEQFF. CDR3 in DNA: TGTGCCAGCAGCTTAAGACTAGCGGGAGGCTCCTACAATGAGCAGTTCTTC.

The chain couples TRBV19 to TRBJ1-5; no clear D. The V end lost 1 base, the J end lost 9 bases, and 13 bases lay between the germline ends. Per germline, CDR1 LNHDA and CDR2 SQIVND (reference sequence). This CDR3 has 14 amino acids. This chain's CDR3 is CASSIGRTGWPQHF. CDR3 bases: TGTGCCAGTAGTATAGGACGGACCGGGTGGCCCCAGCATTTT.

This rearrangement joins TRBV10-2 to TRBJ1-4, with a tentative D call TRBD1 (6 bases). This CDR3 comprises 13 residues. V gave up 7 bases and J gave up 8 bases, with 14 bases separating them. Germline V gene lookup returns CDR1 WSHSY and CDR2 SAAADI. This chain's CDR3 is CASTPRGVEKLFF. CDR3 coding DNA: TGCGCCAGCACCCCCAGGGGTGTGGAAAAACTGTTTTTT.

This chain's CDR3 is CASSKGREGIYEQYF. The CDR3 nucleotides read TGTGCCAGCAGCAAGGGGAGGGAAGGGATCTACGAGCAGTACTTC. The gene calls are TRBV11-3 and TRBJ2-7, with 7 positions matching TRBD2. Looked up from germline, CDR1 is SGHNT and CDR2 is YENEEA. V lost 5 bases and J lost 3; bases outside the gene matches: 10. The CDR3 runs 15 residues.

This clone was seen once. The genes are TRBV4-3 and TRBJ2-2; D tentatively fits TRBD1 or TRBD2 (5 bases each). The CDR3 runs to 16 residues. Trimming removed 3 bases from V and 9 bases from J, with 20 bases in between. Germline lookup yields CDR1 LGHNA and CDR2 YSLEER. The chain's CDR3 is CASSHLPGTSGRELFF. CDR3 nucleotide sequence: TGCGCCAGCAGCCACCTACCCGGGACGTCCGGCCGGGAGCTGTTTTTT.

Remarks on this clone: The sample has other DNA sequences that encode this CDR3 too. V usage is TRBV9 and J usage is TRBJ1-1; D call uncertain. The CDR3 is made up of 13 amino acids. The germline CDR1 and CDR2 sequences are SGDLS and YYNGEE. The germline V and J ends were trimmed by 2 bases and 1 base, with 6 bases remaining between them. The DNA of the CDR3 is TGTGCCAGCAGCGTGTCGGGGAACACTGAAGCTTTCTTT. Protein product: CASSVSGNTEAFF.

The J gene is TRBJ1-5, the V gene TRBV30; tentative D call: TRBD1 (5 bases). There are 15 residues in the CDR3. Germline loops: CDR1 GTSNPN, CDR2 SVGIG (reference sequence). Trimming cost V 2 bases and J 0 bases, with 11 bases left between them. Written as DNA, the CDR3 is TGTGCCTGGAGTCCGGGGCAGCATAGCAATCAGCCCCAGCATTTT. It is translated as CAWSPGQHSNQPQHF.

This clone was found once. This chain links TRBV29-1 with TRBJ2-1; D remains unclear. CDR1 is SQVTM and CDR2 is ANQGSEA in the germline V gene. The ends were cut back, 0 bases at V and 0 bases at J, with 12 bases in the middle. The CDR3 totals 16 residues. Here the CDR3 reads CSVEDQGRSSYNEQFF. The CDR3 coding sequence is TGCAGCGTTGAAGATCAAGGCAGGAGCTCCTACAATGAGCAGTTCTTC.

V and J are TRBV5-1 and TRBJ2-7, with D unclear. From germline, CDR1 is SGHRS and CDR2 YFSETQ. V shed 3 bases and J shed 5 bases, with 12 bases lying between them. CDR3 length equals 13 residues. The CDR3 loop reads CASSSDQGNEQYF. CDR3 DNA sequence: TGCGCCAGCAGCTCCGACCAAGGCAACGAGCAGTACTTC. Drawing the rest from reference TRBV5-1 and TRBJ2-7, the complete variable domain is KAGVTQTPRYLIKTRGQQVTLSCSPISGHRSVSWYQQTPGQGLQFLFEYFSETQRNKGNFPGRFSGRQFSNSRSEMNVSTLELGDSALYLCASSSDQGNEQYFGPGTRLTVT.

The gene calls are TRBV6-5 and TRBJ2-2; possible D gene TRBD2, 5 bases. CDR1 and CDR2 from the germline V gene are MNHEY and SVGAGI. This CDR3 region has 14 residues. V lost 6 bases, J lost 5 bases, and 13 bases lay in between. The CDR3 region is CASSHPEGTGELFF. The CDR3 DNA reads as TGTGCCAGCAGCCACCCCGAGGGTACCGGGGAGCTGTTTTTT.

This sequence joins TRBV7-3 and TRBJ1-5; TRBD1 is a possible D gene (5 bases). Trimming cost V 2 bases and J 7 bases, with 9 bases left between them. Germline V gene lookup returns CDR1 SGHTA and CDR2 FQGTGA. The CDR3 extends over 13 amino acids. The CDR3 reads CASSLEDSQPQHF. The CDR3 coding sequence is TGTGCCAGCAGCTTAGAAGACAGCCAGCCCCAGCATTTT.

The rearrangement uses TRBV15 and TRBJ2-5; TRBD2 agrees at 9 bases. The germline V gene encodes CDR1 LNHNV and CDR2 YYDKDF (reference sequence). The length of the CDR3 is 15 residues. V was clipped by 7 bases and J by 3 bases; unmatched bases: 9. CDR3 region: CATKNLAGSEETQYF. The CDR3 DNA reads as TGTGCCACCAAGAACCTAGCGGGATCTGAAGAGACCCAGTACTTC.

In DNA, the CDR3 is TGCGCCAGCAGCTTAATCAAACCGGGACAGGGATTTAACACTGAAGCTTTCTTT. Protein product: CASSLIKPGQGFNTEAFF. This chain connects TRBV5-1 to TRBJ1-1; 9 bases line up with TRBD1. This CDR3 comprises 18 residues. V shed 2 bases, J shed 2 bases, and the junction held 13 bases outside the gene matches. Germline V gives CDR1 SGHRS, CDR2 YFSETQ.

V is TRBV7-8 and J is TRBJ2-1; D is ambiguous. This CDR3 comprises 11 residues. Germline loops: CDR1 SGHVS, CDR2 FQNEAQ. With 7 bases removed from V and 5 bases from J, the gap between germline ends came to 6 bases. Here the CDR3 DNA reads TGTGCCAGCAACGGAAACAATGAGCAGTTCTTC. Residues: CASNGNNEQFF. The variable domain in full, with the rest retrieved from reference TRBV7-8 and TRBJ2-1, is GAGVSQSPRYKVAKRGQDVALRCDPISGHVSLFWYQQALGQGPEFLTYFQNEAQLDKSGLPSDRFFAERPEGSVSTLKIQRTQQEDSAVYLCASNGNNEQFFGPGTRLTVL.